The present T cell receptor beta chain was sequenced within a study of blood T cell repertoires in COVID-19. Study information: Sources were T cells, B-cell-depleted T cells, or PBMCs; the material itself was cDNA or gDNA.

As processed by the authors: Reference gene primer amplification gave nucleated cell count estimates. The repertoire was sequenced with immunoSEQ multiplex PCR; TCRdb's copy has only in-frame clones and lacks some. The V and J calls and clone size were taken over from that table, and D and trimming were inferred from the DNA. The sample has fewer than 650,000 clones, 70% to 90% seen once. Germline V gene sequence: CDR1 MDHEN, CDR2 SYDVKM. V was pared by 3 bases and J by 2 bases, with 13 bases between. This CDR3 comprises 15 residues. The rearrangement joins TRBV28 to TRBJ1-2; weak D call: TRBD1 (6 bases). This sequence originates from a woman aged 50 to 60 with COVID-19, enrolled during active disease. Material for sequencing was peripheral blood. CDR3 nucleotide sequence: TGTGCCAGCAGTTTTTGGGGGCGGGCGAACTATGGCTACACCTTC. Its protein is CASSFWGRANYGYTF.